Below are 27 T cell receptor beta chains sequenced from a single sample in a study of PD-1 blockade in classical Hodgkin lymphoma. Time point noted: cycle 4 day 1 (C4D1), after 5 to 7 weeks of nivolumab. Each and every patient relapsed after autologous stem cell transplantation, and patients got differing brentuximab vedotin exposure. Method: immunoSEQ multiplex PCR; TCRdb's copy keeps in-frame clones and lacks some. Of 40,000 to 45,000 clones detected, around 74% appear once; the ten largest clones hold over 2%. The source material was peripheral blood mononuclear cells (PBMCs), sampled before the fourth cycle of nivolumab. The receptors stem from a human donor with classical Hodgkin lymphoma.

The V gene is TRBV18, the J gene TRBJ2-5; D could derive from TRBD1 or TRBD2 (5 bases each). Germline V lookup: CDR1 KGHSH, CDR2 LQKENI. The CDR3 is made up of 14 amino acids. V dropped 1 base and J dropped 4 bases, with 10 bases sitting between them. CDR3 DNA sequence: TGTGCCAGCTCACCACTTCTAGGGACAGAGACCCAGTACTTC. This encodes CASSPLLGTETQYF. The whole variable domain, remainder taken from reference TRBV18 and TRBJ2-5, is NAGVMQNPRHLVRRRGQEARLRCSPMKGHSHVYWYRQLPEEGLKFMVYLQKENIIDESGMPKERFSAEFPKEGPSILRIQQVVRGDSAAYFCASSPLLGTETQYFGPGTRLLVL.

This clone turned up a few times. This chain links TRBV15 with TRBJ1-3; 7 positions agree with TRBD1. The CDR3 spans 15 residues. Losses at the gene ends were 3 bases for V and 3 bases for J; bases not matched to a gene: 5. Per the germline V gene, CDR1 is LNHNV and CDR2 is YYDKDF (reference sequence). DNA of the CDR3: TGTGCCACCAGCAGCGAGGGGGCGCTTGGAAACACCATATATTTT. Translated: CATSSEGALGNTIYF. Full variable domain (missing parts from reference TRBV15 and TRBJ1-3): DAMVIQNPRYQVTQFGKPVTLSCSQTLNHNVMYWYQQKSSQAPKLLFHYYDKDFNNEADTPDNFQSRRPNTSFCFLDIRSPGLGDTAMYLCATSSEGALGNTIYFGEGSWLTVV.

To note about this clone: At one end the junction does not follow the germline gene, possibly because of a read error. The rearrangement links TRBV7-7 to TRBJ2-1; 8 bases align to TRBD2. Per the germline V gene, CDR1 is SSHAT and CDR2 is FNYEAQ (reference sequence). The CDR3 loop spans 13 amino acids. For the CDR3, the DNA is TGTGCTAGCAGCTTCCGGGGGGGTTATGAGCAGTTCTTC. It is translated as CASSFRGGYEQFF.

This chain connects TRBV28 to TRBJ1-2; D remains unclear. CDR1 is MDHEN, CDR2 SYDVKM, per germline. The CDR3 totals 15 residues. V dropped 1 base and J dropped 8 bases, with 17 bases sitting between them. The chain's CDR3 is CASSLSSRAAEGYTF. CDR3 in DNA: TGTGCCAGCAGTTTATCCTCTCGGGCGGCGGAGGGCTACACCTTC.

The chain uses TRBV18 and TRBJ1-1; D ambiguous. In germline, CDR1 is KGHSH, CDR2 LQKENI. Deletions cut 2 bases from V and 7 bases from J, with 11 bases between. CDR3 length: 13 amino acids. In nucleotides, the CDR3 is TGTGCCAGCTCACCAGGGGTCAGCTATGAAGCTTTCTTT. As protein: CASSPGVSYEAFF.

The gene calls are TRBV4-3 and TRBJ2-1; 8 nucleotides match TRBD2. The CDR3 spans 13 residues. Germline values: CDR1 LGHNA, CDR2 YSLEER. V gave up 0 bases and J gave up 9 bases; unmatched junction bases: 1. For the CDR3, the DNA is TGCGCCAGCAGCCAAGACGGGAGGGGTGAGCAGTTCTTC. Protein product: CASSQDGRGEQFF.

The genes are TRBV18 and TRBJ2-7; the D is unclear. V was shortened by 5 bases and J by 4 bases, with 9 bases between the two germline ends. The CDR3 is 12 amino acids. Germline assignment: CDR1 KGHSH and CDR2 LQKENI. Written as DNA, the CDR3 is TGTGCCAGCTCAGCGGACGGGTACGAGCAGTACTTC. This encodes CASSADGYEQYF.

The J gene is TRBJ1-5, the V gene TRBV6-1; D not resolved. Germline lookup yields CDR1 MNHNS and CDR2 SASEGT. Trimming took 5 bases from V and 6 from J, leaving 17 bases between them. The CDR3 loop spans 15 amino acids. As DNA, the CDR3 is TGTGCCAGCAGTACCGGTGGATACTATATTCAGCCCCAGCATTTT. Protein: CASSTGGYYIQPQHF.

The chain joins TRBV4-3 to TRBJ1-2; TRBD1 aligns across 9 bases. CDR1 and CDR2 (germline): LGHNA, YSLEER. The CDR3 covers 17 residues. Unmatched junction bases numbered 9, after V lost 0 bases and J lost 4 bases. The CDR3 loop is CASSQDQSTGGAYGYTF. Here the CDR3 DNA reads TGCGCCAGCAGCCAAGATCAGTCGACAGGGGGTGCCTATGGCTACACCTTC.

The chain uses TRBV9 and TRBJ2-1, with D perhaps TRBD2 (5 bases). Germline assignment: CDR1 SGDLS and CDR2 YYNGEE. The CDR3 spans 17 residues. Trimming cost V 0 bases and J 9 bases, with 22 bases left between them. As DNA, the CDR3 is TGTGCCAGCAGCGTAGCTTCTGACTACGGCGCCGGTGGTGAGCAGTTCTTC. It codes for CASSVASDYGAGGEQFF.

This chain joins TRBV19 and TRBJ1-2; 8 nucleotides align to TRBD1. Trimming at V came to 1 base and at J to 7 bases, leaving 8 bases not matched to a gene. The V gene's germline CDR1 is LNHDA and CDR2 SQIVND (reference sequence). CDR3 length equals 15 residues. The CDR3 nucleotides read TGTGCCAGTAGTATAGGGGCAGGGGGCGCAGGTGGCTACACCTTC. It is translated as CASSIGAGGAGGYTF.

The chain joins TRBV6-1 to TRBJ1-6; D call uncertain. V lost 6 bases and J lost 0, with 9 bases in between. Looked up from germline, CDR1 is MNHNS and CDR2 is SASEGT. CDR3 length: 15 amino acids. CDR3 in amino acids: CASRSGSSYNSPLHF. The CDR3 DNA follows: TGTGCCAGCAGATCGGGTTCCTCCTATAATTCACCCCTCCACTTT.

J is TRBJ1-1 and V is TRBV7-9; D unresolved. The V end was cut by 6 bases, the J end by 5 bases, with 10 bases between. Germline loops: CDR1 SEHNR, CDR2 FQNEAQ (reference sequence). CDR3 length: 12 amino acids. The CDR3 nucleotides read TGTGCCAGCAGTAGGAGAGGGACTGAAGCTTTCTTT. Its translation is CASSRRGTEAFF.

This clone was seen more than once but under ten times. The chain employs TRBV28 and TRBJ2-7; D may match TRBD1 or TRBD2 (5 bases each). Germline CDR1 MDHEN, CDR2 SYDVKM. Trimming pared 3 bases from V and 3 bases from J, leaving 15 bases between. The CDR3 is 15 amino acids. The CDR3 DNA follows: TGTGCCAGCAGTTTCCCCCAAGGGACCATCTACGAGCAGTACTTC. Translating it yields CASSFPQGTIYEQYF.

The CDR3 DNA is TGTGCCAGCAGCCAAGATCTCCCCCCAGCCGCGCCTAGGGCCTACAATGAGCAGTTCTTC. This codes for CASSQDLPPAAPRAYNEQFF. The chain recombines TRBV4-2 with TRBJ2-1, with unresolved D. Trimming left V 0 bases short and J 2 bases short, with 23 bases between. The CDR3 extends over 20 amino acids. Germline CDR1 is LGHNA and CDR2 is YNFKEQ.

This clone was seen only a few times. The CDR3 reads CASSRTGARDTEAFF. The CDR3 nucleotides read TGTGCCAGCAGCAGAACAGGGGCTCGGGACACTGAAGCTTTCTTT. The genes are TRBV5-4 and TRBJ1-1; 7 bases line up with TRBD1. Trimming at V came to 4 bases and at J to 3 bases, leaving 9 bases not matched to a gene. The CDR3 sequence is 15 residues long. CDR1 is SGHNT and CDR2 is YYREEE in the germline V gene (reference sequence). The complete variable domain, with remaining parts taken from reference TRBV5-4 and TRBJ1-1, reads ETGVTQSPTHLIKTRGQQVTLRCSSQSGHNTVSWYQQALGQGPQFIFQYYREEENGRGNFPPRFSGLQFPNYSSELNVNALELDDSALYLCASSRTGARDTEAFFGQGTRLTVV.

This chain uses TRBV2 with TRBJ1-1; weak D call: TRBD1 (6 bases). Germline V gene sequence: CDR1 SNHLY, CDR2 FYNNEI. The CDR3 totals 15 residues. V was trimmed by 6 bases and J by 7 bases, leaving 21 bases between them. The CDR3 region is CASSDLYRTELEAFF. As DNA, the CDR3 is TGTGCCAGCAGCGACCTTTACCGGACAGAACTTGAAGCTTTCTTT.

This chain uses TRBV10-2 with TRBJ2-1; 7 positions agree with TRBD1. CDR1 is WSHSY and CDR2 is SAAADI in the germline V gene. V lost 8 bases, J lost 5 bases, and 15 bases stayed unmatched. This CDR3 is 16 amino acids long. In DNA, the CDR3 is TGCGCCAGCTCGAGGATAGGGGGCGGAACAGACAATGAGCAGTTCTTC. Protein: CASSRIGGGTDNEQFF.

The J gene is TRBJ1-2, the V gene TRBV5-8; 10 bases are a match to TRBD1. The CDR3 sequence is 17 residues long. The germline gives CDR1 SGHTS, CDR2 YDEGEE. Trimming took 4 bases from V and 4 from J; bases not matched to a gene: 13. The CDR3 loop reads CASSQTGTGAYLYGYTF. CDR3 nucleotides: TGTGCCAGCAGCCAAACCGGGACAGGGGCCTACCTCTATGGCTACACCTTC.

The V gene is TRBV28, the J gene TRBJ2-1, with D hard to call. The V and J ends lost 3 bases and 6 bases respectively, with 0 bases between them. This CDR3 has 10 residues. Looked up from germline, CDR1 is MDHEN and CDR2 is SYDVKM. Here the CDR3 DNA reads TGTGCCAGCAGTTTCAATGAGCAGTTCTTC. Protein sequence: CASSFNEQFF.

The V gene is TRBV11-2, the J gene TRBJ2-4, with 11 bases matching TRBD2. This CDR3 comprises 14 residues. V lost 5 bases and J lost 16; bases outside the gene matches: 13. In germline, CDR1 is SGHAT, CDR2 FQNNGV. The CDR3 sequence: CASSLGIAGGLKYF. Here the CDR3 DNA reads TGTGCCAGCAGCCTCGGGATAGCGGGGGGGCTAAAATACTTC.

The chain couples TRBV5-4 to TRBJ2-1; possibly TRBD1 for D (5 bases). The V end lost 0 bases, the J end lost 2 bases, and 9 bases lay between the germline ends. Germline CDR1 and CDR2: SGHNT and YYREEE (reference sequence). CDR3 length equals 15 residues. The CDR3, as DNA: TGTGCCAGCAGCTTGGTAGGGGATCCCTACAATGAGCAGTTCTTC. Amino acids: CASSLVGDPYNEQFF.

CDR3 bases: TGCGCCAGCAGCCAAGTGTCAGGGGGCTCGGGCTACACCTTC. The encoded protein is CASSQVSGGSGYTF. The chain combines TRBV4-1 with TRBJ1-2, with TRBD1 matching over 8 bases. The germline V gene encodes CDR1 MGHRA and CDR2 YSYEKL. CDR3 length: 14 amino acids. With V trimmed by 1 base and J by 8 bases, 6 bases remained unmatched.

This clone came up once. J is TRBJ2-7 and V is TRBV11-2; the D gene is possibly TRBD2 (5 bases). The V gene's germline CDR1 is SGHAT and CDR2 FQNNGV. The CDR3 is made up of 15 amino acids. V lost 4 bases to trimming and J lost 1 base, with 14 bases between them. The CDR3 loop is CASSYEGSGSYEQYF. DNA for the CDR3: TGTGCCAGCAGCTACGAAGGGTCGGGATCCTACGAGCAGTACTTC.

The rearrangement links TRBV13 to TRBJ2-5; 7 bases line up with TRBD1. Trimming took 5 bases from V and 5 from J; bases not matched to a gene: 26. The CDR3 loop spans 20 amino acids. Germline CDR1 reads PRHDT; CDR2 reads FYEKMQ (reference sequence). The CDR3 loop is CASSQYKRQGGRAAAETQYF. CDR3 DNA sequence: TGTGCCAGCAGCCAATACAAGAGACAGGGTGGCCGAGCCGCGGCGGAGACCCAGTACTTC.

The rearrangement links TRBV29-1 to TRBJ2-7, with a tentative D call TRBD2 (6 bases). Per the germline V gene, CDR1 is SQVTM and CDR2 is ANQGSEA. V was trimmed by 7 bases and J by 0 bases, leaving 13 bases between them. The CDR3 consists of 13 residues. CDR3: CSGLIGGSYEQYF. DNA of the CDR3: TGCAGCGGACTAATCGGGGGCTCCTACGAGCAGTACTTC.

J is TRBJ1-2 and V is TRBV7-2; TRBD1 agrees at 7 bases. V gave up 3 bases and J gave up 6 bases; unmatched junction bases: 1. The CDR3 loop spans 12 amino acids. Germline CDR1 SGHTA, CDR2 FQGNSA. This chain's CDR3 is CASSFTGDGYTF. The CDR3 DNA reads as TGTGCCAGCAGCTTTACAGGGGATGGCTACACCTTC.